The clone carrying this T cell receptor beta chain was counted ten times or more. Its specificity is not known. These data come from a study of T-cell memory formation after mild COVID-19. Study at large: The two donors had largely donor-specific TCR clusters.

This CDR3 region has 16 residues. Germline values: CDR1 SGHTA, CDR2 FQGNSA. The V and J ends lost 0 bases and 0 bases respectively, with 9 bases between them. Findings and caveats of the study: Pre-infection memory held some responding clones, suggesting pre-existing cross-reactive T cells responded. Clones that contracted from day 15 to 85 had balanced CD4/CD8; later expanders were CD4+ biased.

TCR alpha and TCR beta cDNA libraries carrying sample barcodes and UMIs were produced by 5'RACE using constant-segment primers. TCRdb analysed the 5' RACE reads with MiXCR anew, one entry per CDR3 protein. The data show approximately 570,000 distinct CDR3 sequences, more than 15% seen once. The sample was PBMCs or a T cell subset sorted from them (not recorded which). The origin of this receptor is an adult woman who had mild COVID-19 (a few samples of this study predate the infection). Cell type and time point are not known. This rearrangement joins TRBV7-2 to TRBJ2-4; D not certain. The CDR3 loop is CASSLASSAAKNIQYF. The CDR3 DNA is TGTGCCAGCAGCTTAGCCTCCAGCGCAGCCAAAAACATTCAGTACTTC.